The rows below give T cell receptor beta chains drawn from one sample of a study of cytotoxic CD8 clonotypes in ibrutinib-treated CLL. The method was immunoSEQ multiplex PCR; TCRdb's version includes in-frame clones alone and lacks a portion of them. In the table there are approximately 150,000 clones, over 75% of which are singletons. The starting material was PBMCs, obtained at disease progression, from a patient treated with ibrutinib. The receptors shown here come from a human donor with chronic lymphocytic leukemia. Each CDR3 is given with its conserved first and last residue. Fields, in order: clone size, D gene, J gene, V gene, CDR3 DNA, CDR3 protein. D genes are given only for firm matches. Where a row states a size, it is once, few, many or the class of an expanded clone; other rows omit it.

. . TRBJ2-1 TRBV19 TGTGCCAGTAGTACCACCTCCGGGGCAAGGTGGTTCTTC CASSTTSGARWFF
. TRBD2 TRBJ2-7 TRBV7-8 TGTGCCAGCAGTCCCACTAGCGGCTCCTACGAGCAGTACTTC CASSPTSGSYEQYF
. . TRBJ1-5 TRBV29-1 TGCAGCGTTGTTTTTACTCGAAATCAGCCCCAGCATTTT CSVVFTRNQPQHF
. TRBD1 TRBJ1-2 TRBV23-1 TGCGCCAGCAGCCCTCGTGGACAGGGGACAACGAACTATGGCTACACCTTC CASSPRGQGTTNYGYTF
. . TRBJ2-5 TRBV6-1 TGTGCCAGCAGTGACTCGCTGATCCAAGAGACCCAGTACTTC CASSDSLIQETQYF
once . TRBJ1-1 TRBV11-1 TGTGCCAGCAGCCGCATAGGGGGGAACACTGAAGCTTTCTTT CASSRIGGNTEAFF
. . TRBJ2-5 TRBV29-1 TGCAGCGTTGCAGCCCGGGTCGCAGAGACCCAGTACTTC CSVAARVAETQYF
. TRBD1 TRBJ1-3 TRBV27 TGTGCCAGCAGTTGCTACGACAGGGGAAGGTTTGACTCTGGAAACACCATATATTTT CASSCYDRGRFDSGNTIYF
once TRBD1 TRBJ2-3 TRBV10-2 TGCGCCAGCAGTTCGATTCCCCCGGGACAGAAGTTAGATACGCAGTATTTT CASSSIPPGQKLDTQYF
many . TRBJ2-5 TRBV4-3 TGCGCCAGCAGCCAAGAAAAAGGGGGCGGGGCGGAGACCCAGTACTTC CASSQEKGGGAETQYF
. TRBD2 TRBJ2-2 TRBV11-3 TGTGCCAGCAGCCGCAGCGGGAGGGCCACCGGGGAGCTGTTTTTT CASSRSGRATGELFF
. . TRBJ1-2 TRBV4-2 TGTGCCAGCAGCCAAGATAGGAGGACACTGGCCGGGGGCTACACCTTC CASSQDRRTLAGGYTF
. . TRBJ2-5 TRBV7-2 TGTGCCAGCAGCTGGGGAGCGGATCAAGAGACCCAGTACTTC CASSWGADQETQYF
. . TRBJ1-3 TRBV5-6 TGTGCCAGCAGCTTCCCGGAGGGGGGAATCTCTGGAAACACCATATATTTT CASSFPEGGISGNTIYF
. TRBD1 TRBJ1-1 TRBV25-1 TGTGCCAGCAGCCCCCGGGGACAGGATGAAGCTTTCTTT CASSPRGQDEAFF
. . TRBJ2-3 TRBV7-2 TGTGCCAGCAGCTCCCGGATAGCGGCAGGAGGCACAGATACGCAGTATTTT CASSSRIAAGGTDTQYF
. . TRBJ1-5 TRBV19 TGTGCCAGTAGTACCGGGACATTTGTCAGCAATCAGCCCCAGCATTTT CASSTGTFVSNQPQHF
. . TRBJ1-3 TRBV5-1 TGCGCCAGCAGCTTGCTGCTGGGCCAGGAGATCTCTGGAAACACCATATATTTT CASSLLLGQEISGNTIYF
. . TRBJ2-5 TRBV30 TGTGCCTGGATGTCAGGGTACAAAGAGACCCAGTACTTC CAWMSGYKETQYF
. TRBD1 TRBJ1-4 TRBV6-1 TGTGCCAGCAGTGGTAACCCAGGGGGAGGAGAAGAAAAACTGTTTTTT CASSGNPGGGEEKLFF
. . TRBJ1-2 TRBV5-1 TGCGCCAGCAGCTCGGGGGTCGGGGTGACTGGCTACACCTTC CASSSGVGVTGYTF
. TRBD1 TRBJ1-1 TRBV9 TGTGCCAGCAGCGCCGAGGGGGCGGGGGACACTGAAGCTTTCTTT CASSAEGAGDTEAFF
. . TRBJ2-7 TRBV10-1 TGCGCCAGCAGTGACGACAAGGTCTACGAGCAGTACTTC CASSDDKVYEQYF
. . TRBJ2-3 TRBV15 TGTGCCACCAGCAGACCAGGACCCCTCCCAGATACGCAGTATTTT CATSRPGPLPDTQYF
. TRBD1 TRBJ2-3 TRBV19 TGTGCCAGTAGGGACAGGGAGGTCGGCACAGATACGCAGTATTTT CASRDREVGTDTQYF
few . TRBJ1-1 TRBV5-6 TGTGCCAGCAGCTGGGGGGCTGTTTTTTTCTTT CASSWGAVFFF
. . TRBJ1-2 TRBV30 TGTGCCTGGAGTGTAGTTTCAGGGTTAAGCGGCTACACCTTC CAWSVVSGLSGYTF
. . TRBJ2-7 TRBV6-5 TGTGCCAGCAAGAAACTTCACGAGCAGTACTTC CASKKLHEQYF
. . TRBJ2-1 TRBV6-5 TGTGCCAGCAGCCCTGGACAGTTTGGCAATGAGCAGTTCTTC CASSPGQFGNEQFF
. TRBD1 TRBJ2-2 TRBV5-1 TGCGCCAGCAGCCCCTCGGGACAGGGAGCCGGGGAGCTGTTTTTT CASSPSGQGAGELFF
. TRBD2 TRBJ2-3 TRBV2 TGTGCCAGCATGGGGACTAGCGGGAGTAGCACAGATACGCAGTATTTT CASMGTSGSSTDTQYF
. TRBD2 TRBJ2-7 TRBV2 TGTGCCAGCAGTGGCGGGAGCTGGGAGCAGTACTTC CASSGGSWEQYF